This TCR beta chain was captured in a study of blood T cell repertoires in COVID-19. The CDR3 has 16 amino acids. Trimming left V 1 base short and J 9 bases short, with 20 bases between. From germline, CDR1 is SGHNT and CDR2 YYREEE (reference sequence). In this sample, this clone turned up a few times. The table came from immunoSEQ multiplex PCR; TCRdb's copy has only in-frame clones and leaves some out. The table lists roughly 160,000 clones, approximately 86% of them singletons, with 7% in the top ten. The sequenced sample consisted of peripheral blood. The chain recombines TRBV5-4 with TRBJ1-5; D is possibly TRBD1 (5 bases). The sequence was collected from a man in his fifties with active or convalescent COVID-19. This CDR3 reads CASSLKEHGRGGPQHF. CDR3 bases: TGTGCCAGCAGCTTGAAGGAGCATGGACGCGGGGGGCCCCAGCATTTT.